A selection of T cell receptor beta chains follows, all from one sample in a study of cytomegalovirus exposure and HLA in healthy donors. Sequencing was performed with immunoSEQ multiplex PCR; in TCRdb, only in-frame clones are kept and a portion is missing. There are approximately 140,000 clones in the sample; 80% to 90% occur only once, and 5.9% lies in the top ten. The specimen sequenced was PBMCs. These receptors originate from a woman aged 35 to 49 in good health and CMV-seropositive. Both conserved end residues are part of each CDR3. The D gene is left open where the match is weak. Where a row states a size, it is once, few, many or the class of an expanded clone; other rows omit it.

-,TRBV27,TRBJ2-7,-,CASSFWDTQYEQYF,TGTGCCAGCAGTTTCTGGGACACGCAATACGAGCAGTACTTC
-,TRBV10-3,TRBJ1-1,TRBD1,CAATEEQGVNTEAFF,TGTGCCGCCACAGAAGAACAGGGGGTGAACACTGAAGCTTTCTTT
-,TRBV28,TRBJ2-6,-,CATSESSGANVLTF,TGTGCCACTAGCGAGAGCTCTGGGGCCAACGTCCTGACTTTC
-,TRBV7-2,TRBJ2-7,TRBD2,CASRPGLAVTYEQYF,TGTGCCAGCAGACCAGGACTAGCGGTCACCTACGAGCAGTACTTC
-,TRBV4-3,TRBJ2-1,-,CASSQALGGSYNEQFF,TGCGCCAGCAGCCAAGCCCTTGGCGGGTCCTACAATGAGCAGTTCTTC
-,TRBV5-1,TRBJ2-5,-,CASSQNTGLQETQYF,TGCGCCAGCAGCCAGAATACAGGGCTACAAGAGACCCAGTACTTC
-,TRBV30,TRBJ1-5,-,CAWSQQGIGQPQHF,TGTGCCTGGAGCCAACAGGGAATTGGCCAGCCCCAGCATTTT
-,TRBV6-1,TRBJ2-6,-,CASSDLGAGANVLTF,TGTGCCAGCAGTGATTTGGGAGCTGGGGCCAACGTCCTGACTTTC
-,TRBV2,TRBJ1-5,-,CASSEGGRRVNQPQHF,TGTGCCAGCAGTGAAGGGGGCCGCAGGGTCAATCAGCCCCAGCATTTT
-,TRBV19,TRBJ1-6,TRBD1,CASSISQGANSPLHF,TGTGCCAGTAGTATCTCACAGGGGGCAAATTCACCCCTCCACTTT
-,TRBV7-2,TRBJ2-7,-,CASSRGQTFSYEQYF,TGTGCCAGCAGCCGCGGACAGACTTTCTCCTACGAGCAGTACTTC
-,TRBV9,TRBJ2-3,TRBD2,CASSASTGTSGSLDTQYF,TGTGCCAGCAGCGCATCAACCGGGACTAGCGGGAGTTTAGATACGCAGTATTTT
once,TRBV19,TRBJ2-5,TRBD2,CASGTSGYQETQYF,TGTGCCAGCGGGACTAGCGGATACCAAGAGACCCAGTACTTC
-,TRBV7-2,TRBJ1-2,-,CASSQIRQSRGYTF,TGTGCCAGCAGCCAAATTCGACAGTCTCGTGGCTACACCTTC
-,TRBV9,TRBJ1-2,TRBD1,CASRAGTGGSYGYTF,TGTGCCAGCCGAGCCGGGACAGGGGGCTCCTATGGCTACACCTTC
once,TRBV30,TRBJ2-1,-,CAWGAQGSEQFF,TGTGCCTGGGGGGCGCAGGGAAGTGAGCAGTTCTTC
-,TRBV18,TRBJ2-7,-,CASSPTGYEQYF,TGTGCCAGCTCACCTACCGGCTACGAGCAGTACTTC
-,TRBV29-1,TRBJ2-7,-,CSVQGGQSYEQYF,TGCAGCGTCCAAGGAGGACAGAGCTACGAGCAGTACTTC
-,TRBV7-3,TRBJ1-2,TRBD1,CASSPTGGGYGYTF,TGTGCCAGCAGCCCAACAGGGGGCGGCTATGGCTACACCTTC
-,TRBV5-1,TRBJ2-2,TRBD1,CASSQGQGSSGELFF,TGCGCCAGCAGCCAGGGACAGGGATCATCCGGGGAGCTGTTTTTT
-,TRBV30,TRBJ1-2,-,CAWSLQGHGYTF,TGTGCCTGGAGTCTCCAGGGGCATGGCTACACCTTC
few,TRBV28,TRBJ2-5,TRBD1,CASSSGDRELQETQYF,TGTGCCAGCAGTTCCGGTGACAGGGAACTACAAGAGACCCAGTACTTC
-,TRBV7-9,TRBJ1-5,TRBD1,CASSRGTGGFGNQPQHF,TGTGCCAGCAGCCGAGGGACAGGGGGCTTTGGTAATCAGCCCCAGCATTTT
-,TRBV27,TRBJ1-2,-,CASSLISQGHYGYTF,TGTGCCAGCAGTTTAATCAGCCAGGGCCACTATGGCTACACCTTC
-,TRBV20-1,TRBJ2-5,-,CSAYSSGTQYF,TGCAGTGCTTATAGTAGCGGGACCCAGTACTTC
-,TRBV27,TRBJ2-1,-,CASSEIPQGYNEQFF,TGTGCCAGCAGCGAAATCCCGCAGGGTTACAATGAGCAGTTCTTC
few,TRBV27,TRBJ1-1,TRBD1,CASSLGQARQAFF,TGTGCCAGCAGTCTGGGACAGGCCAGACAAGCTTTCTTT
-,TRBV7-9,TRBJ2-4,-,CASSPWTLAKNIQYF,TGTGCCAGCAGCCCCTGGACACTAGCCAAAAACATTCAGTACTTC
-,TRBV10-2,TRBJ2-3,TRBD2,CASSGLTSGGAADTQYF,TGCGCCAGCAGTGGGCTCACTAGCGGGGGGGCAGCAGATACGCAGTATTTT
-,TRBV28,TRBJ1-2,TRBD1,CASRQTGVDGYTF,TGTGCCAGCAGGCAAACAGGGGTGGATGGCTACACCTTC
-,TRBV18,TRBJ2-7,-,CASSPGTIYEQYF,TGTGCCAGCTCACCAGGGACAATTTACGAGCAGTACTTC
-,TRBV30,TRBJ1-1,TRBD1,CAWSGQGWTEAFF,TGTGCCTGGAGTGGACAGGGGTGGACTGAAGCTTTCTTT
-,TRBV15,TRBJ1-5,-,CATSRDFFNLSVLGSQPQHF,TGTGCCACCAGCAGAGATTTCTTCAACCTTTCCGTTTTGGGCTCTCAGCCCCAGCATTTT
-,TRBV21-1,TRBJ1-5,-,CASSKGAGGQPQHF,TGTGCCAGCAGCAAAGGAGCAGGGGGTCAGCCCCAGCATTTT
-,TRBV11-1,TRBJ2-1,-,CASSLVMGEQFF,TGTGCCAGCAGCTTAGTCATGGGCGAGCAGTTCTTC
-,TRBV6-6,TRBJ2-7,-,CASSPLRQYNYEQYF,TGTGCCAGCAGCCCCCTTAGACAGTATAACTACGAGCAGTACTTC
-,TRBV2,TRBJ1-5,-,CASSASWDLGNQPQHF,TGTGCCAGCAGTGCCTCTTGGGACTTAGGTAATCAGCCCCAGCATTTT
-,TRBV28,TRBJ2-3,-,CATRGGADTQYF,TGTGCCACCCGAGGGGGAGCAGATACGCAGTATTTT
once,TRBV5-1,TRBJ2-5,-,CASSLTGKQETQYF,TGCGCCAGCAGCTTGACAGGAAAACAAGAGACCCAGTACTTC
few,TRBV28,TRBJ2-7,-,CASSTQAPYEQYF,TGTGCCAGCAGTACCCAGGCCCCCTACGAGCAGTACTTC
-,TRBV6-1,TRBJ2-7,-,CASSEPFEQYF,TGTGCCAGCAGTGAACCGTTCGAGCAGTACTTC
few,TRBV7-8,TRBJ2-1,TRBD1,CASSFAPGQGGWDEQFF,TGTGCCAGCAGCTTCGCACCGGGACAGGGTGGATGGGATGAGCAGTTCTTC
-,TRBV29-1,TRBJ2-2,-,CSVGRGTGELFF,TGCAGCGTTGGAAGGGGAACCGGGGAGCTGTTTTTT
few,TRBV20-1,TRBJ1-1,-,CSAPRGTEAFF,TGCAGTGCCCCTAGGGGCACTGAAGCTTTCTTT
-,TRBV13,TRBJ2-1,-,CASASVPEPSFVDEQFF,TGTGCCAGCGCTAGCGTCCCGGAACCCTCATTCGTGGATGAGCAGTTCTTC
few,TRBV9,TRBJ2-3,TRBD2,CASSVPAGRDTQYF,TGTGCCAGCAGCGTTCCAGCGGGGAGGGATACGCAGTATTTT
-,TRBV27,TRBJ1-2,-,CASSLSLGGTNYGYTF,TGTGCCAGCAGTTTATCTCTGGGGGGAACTAACTATGGCTACACCTTC
-,TRBV7-9,TRBJ2-7,-,CASAHFGSYEQYF,TGTGCGAGCGCGCATTTCGGCTCCTACGAGCAGTACTTC
-,TRBV5-6,TRBJ2-1,TRBD2,CASSPGPLAGGFEQFF,TGTGCCAGCAGCCCTGGGCCACTAGCGGGAGGGTTTGAGCAGTTCTTC
once,TRBV7-9,TRBJ1-1,-,CASSPSQGRDTEAFF,TGTGCCAGCAGCCCATCCCAGGGCAGGGACACTGAAGCTTTCTTT
-,TRBV27,TRBJ2-7,TRBD2,CASRLAGGGRIGYEQYF,TGTGCCAGCAGACTAGCGGGAGGCGGAAGAATCGGGTACGAGCAGTACTTC
-,TRBV5-1,TRBJ2-1,-,CASSYGSYNEQFF,TGCGCCAGCAGCTACGGCTCCTACAATGAGCAGTTCTTC
-,TRBV4-1,TRBJ2-1,-,CASSPRDFDDEQFF,TGCGCCAGCAGCCCCAGGGACTTCGACGATGAGCAGTTCTTC